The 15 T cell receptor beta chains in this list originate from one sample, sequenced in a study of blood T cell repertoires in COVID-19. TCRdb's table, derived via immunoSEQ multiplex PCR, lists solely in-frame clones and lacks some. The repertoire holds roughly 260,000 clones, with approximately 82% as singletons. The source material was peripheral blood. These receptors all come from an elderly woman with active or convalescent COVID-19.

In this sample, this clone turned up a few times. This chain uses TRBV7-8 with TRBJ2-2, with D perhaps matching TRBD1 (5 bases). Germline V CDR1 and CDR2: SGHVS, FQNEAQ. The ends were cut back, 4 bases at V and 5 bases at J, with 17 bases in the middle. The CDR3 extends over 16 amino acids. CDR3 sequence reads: CASSYVVPRGTGELFF. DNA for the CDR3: TGTGCCAGCAGCTATGTAGTGCCTAGGGGAACCGGGGAGCTGTTTTTT.

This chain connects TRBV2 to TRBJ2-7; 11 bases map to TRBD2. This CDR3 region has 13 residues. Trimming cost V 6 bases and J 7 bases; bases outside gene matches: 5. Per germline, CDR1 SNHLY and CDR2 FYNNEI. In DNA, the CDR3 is TGTGCCAGCAGACTAGCGGGAGTTAAAGAGCAGTACTTC. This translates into CASRLAGVKEQYF.

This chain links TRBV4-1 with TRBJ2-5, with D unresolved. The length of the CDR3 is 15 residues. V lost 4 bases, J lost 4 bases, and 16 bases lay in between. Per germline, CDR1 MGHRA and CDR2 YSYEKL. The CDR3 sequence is CASSLQLRDSETQYF. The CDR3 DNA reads TGCGCCAGCAGCCTCCAACTGAGAGACTCAGAGACCCAGTACTTC.

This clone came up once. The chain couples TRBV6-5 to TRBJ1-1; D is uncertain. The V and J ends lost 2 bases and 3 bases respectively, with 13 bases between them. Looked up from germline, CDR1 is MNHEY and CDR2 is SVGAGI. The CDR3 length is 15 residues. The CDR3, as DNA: TGTGCCAGCAGTTACCTCGGGGTCGGGGACACTGAAGCTTTCTTT. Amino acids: CASSYLGVGDTEAFF.

The CDR3, as DNA: TGTGCCAGCGAGGACAGGGTCATGAACACTGAAGCTTTCTTT. Protein product: CASEDRVMNTEAFF. The gene calls are TRBV2 and TRBJ1-1, with 8 nucleotides matching TRBD1. Germline trimming cut 8 bases from V and 0 bases from J; bases unmatched to any gene: 5. Germline V CDR1 and CDR2: SNHLY, FYNNEI. The CDR3 contains 14 residues.

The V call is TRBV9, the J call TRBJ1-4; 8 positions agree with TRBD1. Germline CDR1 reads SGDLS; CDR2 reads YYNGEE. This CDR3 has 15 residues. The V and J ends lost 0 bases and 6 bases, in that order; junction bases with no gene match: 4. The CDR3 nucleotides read TGTGCCAGCAGCGTAGAGGGGACAGGACATGAAAAACTGTTTTTT. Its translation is CASSVEGTGHEKLFF.

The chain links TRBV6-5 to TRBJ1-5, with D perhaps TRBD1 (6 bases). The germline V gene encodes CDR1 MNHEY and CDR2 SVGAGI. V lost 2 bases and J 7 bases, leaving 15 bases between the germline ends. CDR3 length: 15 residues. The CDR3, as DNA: TGTGCCAGCAGTTACACTCAGGGGAGGGGGCAGCCCCAGCATTTT. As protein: CASSYTQGRGQPQHF.

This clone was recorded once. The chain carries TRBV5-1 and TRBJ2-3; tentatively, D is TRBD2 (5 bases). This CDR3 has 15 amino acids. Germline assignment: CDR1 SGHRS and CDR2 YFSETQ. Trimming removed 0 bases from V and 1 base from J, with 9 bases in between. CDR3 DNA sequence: TGCGCCAGCAGCTTGGATGGACTCCGCACAGATACGCAGTATTTT. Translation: CASSLDGLRTDTQYF. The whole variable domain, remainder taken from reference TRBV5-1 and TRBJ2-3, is KAGVTQTPRYLIKTRGQQVTLSCSPISGHRSVSWYQQTPGQGLQFLFEYFSETQRNKGNFPGRFSGRQFSNSRSEMNVSTLELGDSALYLCASSLDGLRTDTQYFGPGTRLTVL.

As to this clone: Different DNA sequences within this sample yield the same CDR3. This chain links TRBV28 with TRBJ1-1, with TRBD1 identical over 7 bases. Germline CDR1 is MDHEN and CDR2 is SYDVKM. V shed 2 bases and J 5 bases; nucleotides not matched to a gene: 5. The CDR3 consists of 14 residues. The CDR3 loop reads CASSLRGLGTEAFF. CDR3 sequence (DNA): TGTGCCAGCAGTTTAAGGGGGCTTGGGACTGAAGCTTTCTTT.

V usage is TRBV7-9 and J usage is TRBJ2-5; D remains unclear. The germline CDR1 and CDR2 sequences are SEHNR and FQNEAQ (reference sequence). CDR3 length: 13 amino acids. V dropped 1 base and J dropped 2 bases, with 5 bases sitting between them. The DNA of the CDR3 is TGTGCCAGCAGCTTAGATGTACAAGAGACCCAGTACTTC. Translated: CASSLDVQETQYF.

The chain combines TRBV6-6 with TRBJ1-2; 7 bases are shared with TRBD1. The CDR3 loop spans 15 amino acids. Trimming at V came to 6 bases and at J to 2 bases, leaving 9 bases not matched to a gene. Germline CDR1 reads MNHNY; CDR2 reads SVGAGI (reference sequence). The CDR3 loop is CASSGIQGLNYGYTF. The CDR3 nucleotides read TGTGCCAGCAGCGGAATACAGGGGCTGAACTATGGCTACACCTTC.

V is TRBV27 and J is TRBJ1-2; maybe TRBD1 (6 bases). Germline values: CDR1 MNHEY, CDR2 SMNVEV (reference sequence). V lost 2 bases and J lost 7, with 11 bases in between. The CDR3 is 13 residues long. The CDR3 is CASSLGGGRGYTF. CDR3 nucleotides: TGTGCCAGCAGTTTAGGGGGGGGGCGTGGCTACACCTTC.

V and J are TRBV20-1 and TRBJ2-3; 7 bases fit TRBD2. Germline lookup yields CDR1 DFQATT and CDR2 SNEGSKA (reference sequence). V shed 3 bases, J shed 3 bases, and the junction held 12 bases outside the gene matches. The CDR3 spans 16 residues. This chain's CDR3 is CSASPGAGEGTDTQYF. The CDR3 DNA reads TGCAGTGCTAGTCCCGGCGCGGGAGAAGGAACAGATACGCAGTATTTT.

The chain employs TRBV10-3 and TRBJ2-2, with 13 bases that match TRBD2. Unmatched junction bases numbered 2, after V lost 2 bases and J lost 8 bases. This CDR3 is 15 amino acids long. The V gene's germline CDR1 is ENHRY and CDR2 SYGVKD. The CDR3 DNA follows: TGTGCCATCAGTGAGACTAGCGGGGGGGCTGGGGAGCTGTTTTTT. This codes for CAISETSGGAGELFF.

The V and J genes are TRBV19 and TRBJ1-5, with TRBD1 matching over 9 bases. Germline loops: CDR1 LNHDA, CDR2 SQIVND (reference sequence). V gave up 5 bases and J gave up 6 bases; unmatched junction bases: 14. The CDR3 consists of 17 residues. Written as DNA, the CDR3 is TGTGCCAGTAGTTCTACCCCCGGGACAGGGCACGGTCAGCCCCAGCATTTT. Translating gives CASSSTPGTGHGQPQHF.